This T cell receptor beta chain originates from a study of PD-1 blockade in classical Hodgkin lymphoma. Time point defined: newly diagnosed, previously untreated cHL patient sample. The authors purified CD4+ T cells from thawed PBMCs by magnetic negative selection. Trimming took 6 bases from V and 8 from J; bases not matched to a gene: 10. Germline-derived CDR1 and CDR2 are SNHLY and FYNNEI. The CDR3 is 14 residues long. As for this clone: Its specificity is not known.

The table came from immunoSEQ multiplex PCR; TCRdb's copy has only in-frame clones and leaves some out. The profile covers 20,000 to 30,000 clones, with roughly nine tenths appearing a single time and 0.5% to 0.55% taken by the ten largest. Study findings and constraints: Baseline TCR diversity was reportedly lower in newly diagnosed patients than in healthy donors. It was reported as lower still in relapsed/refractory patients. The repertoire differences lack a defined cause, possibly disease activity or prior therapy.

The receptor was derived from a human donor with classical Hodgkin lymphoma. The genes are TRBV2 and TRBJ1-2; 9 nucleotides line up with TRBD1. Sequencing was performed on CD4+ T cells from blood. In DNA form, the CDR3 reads TGTGCCAGCAGGACAGGGGGATTCGCTAGCGGCTACACCTTC. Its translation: CASRTGGFASGYTF.